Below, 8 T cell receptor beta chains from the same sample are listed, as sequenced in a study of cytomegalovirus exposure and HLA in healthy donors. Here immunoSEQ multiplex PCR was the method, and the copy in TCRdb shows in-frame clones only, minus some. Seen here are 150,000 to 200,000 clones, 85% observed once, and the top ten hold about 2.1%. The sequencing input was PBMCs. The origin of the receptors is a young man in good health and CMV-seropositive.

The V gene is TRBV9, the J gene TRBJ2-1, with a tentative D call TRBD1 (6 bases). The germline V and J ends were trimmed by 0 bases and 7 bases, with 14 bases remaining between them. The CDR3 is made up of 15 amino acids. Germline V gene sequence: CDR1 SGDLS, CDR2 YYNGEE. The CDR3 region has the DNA TGTGCCAGCAGCGTAGAAGGGGGAAGTGTGAATGAGCAGTTCTTC. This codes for CASSVEGGSVNEQFF.

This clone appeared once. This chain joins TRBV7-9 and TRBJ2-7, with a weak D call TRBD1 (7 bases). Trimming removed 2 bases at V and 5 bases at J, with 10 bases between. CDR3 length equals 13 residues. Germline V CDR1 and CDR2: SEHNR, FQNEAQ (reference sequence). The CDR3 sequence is CASSLSGGHEQYF. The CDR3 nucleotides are TGTGCCAGCAGCTTATCAGGGGGGCACGAGCAGTACTTC.

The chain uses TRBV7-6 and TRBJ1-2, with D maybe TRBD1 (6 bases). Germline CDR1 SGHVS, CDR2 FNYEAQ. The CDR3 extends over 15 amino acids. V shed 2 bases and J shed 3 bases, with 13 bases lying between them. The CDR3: CASSLRSAGDYGYTF. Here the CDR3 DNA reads TGTGCCAGCAGCTTACGTAGTGCAGGGGACTATGGCTACACCTTC.

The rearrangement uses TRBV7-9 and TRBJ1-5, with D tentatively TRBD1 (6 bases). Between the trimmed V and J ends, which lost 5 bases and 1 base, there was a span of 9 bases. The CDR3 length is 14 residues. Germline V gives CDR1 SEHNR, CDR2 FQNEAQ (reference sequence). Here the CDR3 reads CASSRGGSNQPQHF. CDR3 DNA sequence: TGTGCCAGCAGCCGAGGGGGAAGCAATCAGCCCCAGCATTTT. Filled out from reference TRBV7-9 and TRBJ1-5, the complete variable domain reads DTGVSQNPRHKITKRGQNVTFRCDPISEHNRLYWYRQTLGQGPEFLTYFQNEAQLEKSRLLSDRFSAERPKGSFSTLEIQRTEQGDSAMYLCASSRGGSNQPQHFGDGTRLSIL.

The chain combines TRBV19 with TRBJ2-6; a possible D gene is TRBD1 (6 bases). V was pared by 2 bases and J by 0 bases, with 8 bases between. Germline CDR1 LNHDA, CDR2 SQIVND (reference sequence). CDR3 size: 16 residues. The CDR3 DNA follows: TGTGCCAGTAGTATACAGGGGCACTCTGGGGCCAACGTCCTGACTTTC. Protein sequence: CASSIQGHSGANVLTF. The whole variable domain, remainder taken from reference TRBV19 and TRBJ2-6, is DGGITQSPKYLFRKEGQNVTLSCEQNLNHDAMYWYRQDPGQGLRLIYYSQIVNDFQKGDIAEGYSVSREKKESFPLTVTSAQKNPTAFYLCASSIQGHSGANVLTFGAGSRLTVL.

The CDR3 here is CAITPDSTDTQYF. The CDR3 DNA reads as TGTGCCATCACCCCAGATAGCACAGATACGCAGTATTTT. The chain joins TRBV10-3 to TRBJ2-3; no clear D. This CDR3 is 13 amino acids long. The germline V gene encodes CDR1 ENHRY and CDR2 SYGVKD. Trimming removed 7 bases from V and 0 bases from J, with 8 bases in between.

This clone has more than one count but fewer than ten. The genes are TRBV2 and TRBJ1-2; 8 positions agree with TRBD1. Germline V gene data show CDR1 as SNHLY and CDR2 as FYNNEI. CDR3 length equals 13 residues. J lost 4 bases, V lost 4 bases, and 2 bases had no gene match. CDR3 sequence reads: CASSATGGYGYTF. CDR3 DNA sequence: TGTGCCAGCAGTGCCACAGGGGGCTATGGCTACACCTTC.

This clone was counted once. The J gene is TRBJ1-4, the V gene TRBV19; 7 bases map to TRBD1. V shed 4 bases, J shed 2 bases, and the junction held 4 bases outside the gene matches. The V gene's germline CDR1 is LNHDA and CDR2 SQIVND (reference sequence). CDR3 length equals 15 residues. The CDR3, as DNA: TGTGCCAGTAGTACCTGGGACAGTACTAATGAAAAACTGTTTTTT. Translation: CASSTWDSTNEKLFF.